This T cell receptor beta chain is drawn from a study of cytomegalovirus exposure and HLA in healthy donors. The PCR used 60 Vbeta and 13 Jbeta primers. Libraries were prepared by immunoSEQ multiplex PCR; TCRdb keeps only in-frame clonotypes and omits some of them. The sample has roughly 100,000 clones, 70% to 80% seen once. The V and J ends lost 1 base and 1 base respectively, with 4 bases between them. The CDR3 length is 13 residues. Germline loops: CDR1 GTSNPN, CDR2 SVGIG (reference sequence). The specimen sequenced was PBMCs. The sequence was collected from a male donor in good health and CMV-seropositive. The chain couples TRBV30 to TRBJ2-2; D is unclear. The CDR3 loop reads CAWSEQNTGELFF. CDR3 sequence (DNA): TGTGCCTGGAGTGAACAGAACACCGGGGAGCTGTTTTTT.